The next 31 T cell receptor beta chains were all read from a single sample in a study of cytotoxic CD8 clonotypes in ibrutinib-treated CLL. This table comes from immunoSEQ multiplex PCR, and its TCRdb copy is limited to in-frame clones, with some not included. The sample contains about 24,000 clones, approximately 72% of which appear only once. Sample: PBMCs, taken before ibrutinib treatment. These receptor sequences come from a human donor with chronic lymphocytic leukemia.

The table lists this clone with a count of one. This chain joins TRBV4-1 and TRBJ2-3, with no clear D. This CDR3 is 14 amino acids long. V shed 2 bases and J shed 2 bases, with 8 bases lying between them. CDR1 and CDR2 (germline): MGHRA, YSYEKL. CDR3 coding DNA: TGCGCCAGCAGCCAAATAGAATTCACAGATACGCAGTATTTT. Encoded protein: CASSQIEFTDTQYF.

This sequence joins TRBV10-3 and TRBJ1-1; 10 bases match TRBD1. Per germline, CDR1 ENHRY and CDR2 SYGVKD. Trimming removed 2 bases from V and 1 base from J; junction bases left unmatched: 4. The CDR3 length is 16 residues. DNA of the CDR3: TGTGCCATCAGTGAGAAAGGGACAGGGGAGAACACTGAAGCTTTCTTT. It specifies CAISEKGTGENTEAFF.

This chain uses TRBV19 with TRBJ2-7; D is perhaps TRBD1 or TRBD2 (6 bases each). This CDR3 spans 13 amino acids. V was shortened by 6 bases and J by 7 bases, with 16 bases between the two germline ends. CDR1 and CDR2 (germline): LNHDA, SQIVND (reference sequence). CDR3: CASSRGGHEEQYF. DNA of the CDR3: TGTGCCAGTAGCAGAGGGGGGCATGAAGAGCAGTACTTC.

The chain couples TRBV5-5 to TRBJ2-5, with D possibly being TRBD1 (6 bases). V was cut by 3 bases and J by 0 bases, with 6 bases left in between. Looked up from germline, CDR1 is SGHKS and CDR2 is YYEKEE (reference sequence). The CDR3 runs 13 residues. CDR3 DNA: TGTGCCAGCAGCTCAGGGGACCAAGAGACCCAGTACTTC. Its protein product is CASSSGDQETQYF.

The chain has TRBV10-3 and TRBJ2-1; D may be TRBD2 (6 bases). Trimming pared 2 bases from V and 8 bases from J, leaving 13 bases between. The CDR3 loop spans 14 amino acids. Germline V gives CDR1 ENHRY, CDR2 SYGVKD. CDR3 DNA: TGTGCCATCAGTGAGAGGGCGGGAATCCATGAGCAGTTCTTC. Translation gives CAISERAGIHEQFF.

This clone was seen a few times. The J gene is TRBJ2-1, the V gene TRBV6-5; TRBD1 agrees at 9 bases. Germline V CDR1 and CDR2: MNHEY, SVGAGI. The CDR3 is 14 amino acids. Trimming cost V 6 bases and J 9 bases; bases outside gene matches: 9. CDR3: CASRRDRVIGEQFF. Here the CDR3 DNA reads TGTGCCAGCAGGCGGGACAGGGTAATTGGTGAGCAGTTCTTC.

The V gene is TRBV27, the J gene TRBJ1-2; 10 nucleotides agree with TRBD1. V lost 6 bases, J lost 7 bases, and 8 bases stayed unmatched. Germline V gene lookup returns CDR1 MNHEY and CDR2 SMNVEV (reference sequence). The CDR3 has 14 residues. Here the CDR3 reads CASRSTGGDGGYTF. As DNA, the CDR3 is TGTGCCAGCAGATCGACAGGGGGCGACGGTGGCTACACCTTC.

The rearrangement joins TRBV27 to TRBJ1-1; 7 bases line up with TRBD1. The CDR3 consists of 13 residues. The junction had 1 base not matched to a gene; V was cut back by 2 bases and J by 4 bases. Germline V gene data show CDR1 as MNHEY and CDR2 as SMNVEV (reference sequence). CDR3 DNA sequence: TGTGCCAGCAGTTTACAGGGGGGCACTGAAGCTTTCTTT. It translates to CASSLQGGTEAFF.

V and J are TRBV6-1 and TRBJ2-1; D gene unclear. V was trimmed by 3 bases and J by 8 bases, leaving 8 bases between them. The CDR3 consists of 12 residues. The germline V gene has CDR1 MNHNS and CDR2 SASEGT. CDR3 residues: CASSDSRDEQFF. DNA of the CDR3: TGTGCCAGCAGTGATTCGAGAGATGAGCAGTTCTTC.

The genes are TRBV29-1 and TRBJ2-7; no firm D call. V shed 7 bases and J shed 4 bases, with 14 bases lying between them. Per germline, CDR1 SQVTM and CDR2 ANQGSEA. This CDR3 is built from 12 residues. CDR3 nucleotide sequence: TGCAGCGCCCAGACATCGTCTTACGAGCAGTACTTC. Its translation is CSAQTSSYEQYF.

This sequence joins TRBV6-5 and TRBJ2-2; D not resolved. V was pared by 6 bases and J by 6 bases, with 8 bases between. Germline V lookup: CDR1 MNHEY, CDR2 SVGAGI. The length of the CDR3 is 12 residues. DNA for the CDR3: TGTGCCAGCAGCCACTGGCCCGGGGAGCTGTTTTTT. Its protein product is CASSHWPGELFF.

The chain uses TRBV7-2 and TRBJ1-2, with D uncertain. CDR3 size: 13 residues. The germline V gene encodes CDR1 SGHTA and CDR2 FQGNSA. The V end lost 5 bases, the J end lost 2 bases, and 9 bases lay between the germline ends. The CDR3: CASSPLVNYGYTF. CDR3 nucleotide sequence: TGTGCCAGCAGCCCCCTAGTCAACTATGGCTACACCTTC.

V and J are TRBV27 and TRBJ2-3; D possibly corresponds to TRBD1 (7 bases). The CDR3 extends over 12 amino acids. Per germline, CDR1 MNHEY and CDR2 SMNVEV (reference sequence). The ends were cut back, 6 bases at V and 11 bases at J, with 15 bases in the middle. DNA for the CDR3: TGTGCCAGCAGCCCCGGAGGGACAGTGCAGTATTTT. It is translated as CASSPGGTVQYF.

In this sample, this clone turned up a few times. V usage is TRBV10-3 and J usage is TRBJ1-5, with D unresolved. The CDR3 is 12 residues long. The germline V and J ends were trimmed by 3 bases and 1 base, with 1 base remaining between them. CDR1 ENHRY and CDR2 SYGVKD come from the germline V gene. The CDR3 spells CAISDSNQPQHF. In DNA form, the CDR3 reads TGTGCCATCAGTGACAGCAATCAGCCCCAGCATTTT.

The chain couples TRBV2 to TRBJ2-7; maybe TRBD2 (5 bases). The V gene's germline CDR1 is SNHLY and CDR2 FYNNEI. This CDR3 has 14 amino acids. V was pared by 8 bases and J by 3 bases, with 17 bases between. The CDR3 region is CASRNSDWGYEQYF. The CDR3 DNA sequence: TGTGCCAGCCGAAACTCGGACTGGGGCTACGAGCAGTACTTC. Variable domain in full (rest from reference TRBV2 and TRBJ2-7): EPEVTQTPSHQVTQMGQEVILRCVPISNHLYFYWYRQILGQKVEFLVSFYNNEISEKSEIFDDQFSVERPDGSNFTLKIRSTKLEDSAMYFCASRNSDWGYEQYFGPGTRLTVT.

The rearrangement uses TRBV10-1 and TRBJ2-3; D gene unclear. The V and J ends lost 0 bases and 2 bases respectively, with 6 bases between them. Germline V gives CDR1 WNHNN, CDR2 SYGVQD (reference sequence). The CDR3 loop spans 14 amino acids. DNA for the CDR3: TGCGCCAGCAGTGAGTCGAGGACCACAGATACGCAGTATTTT. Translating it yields CASSESRTTDTQYF.

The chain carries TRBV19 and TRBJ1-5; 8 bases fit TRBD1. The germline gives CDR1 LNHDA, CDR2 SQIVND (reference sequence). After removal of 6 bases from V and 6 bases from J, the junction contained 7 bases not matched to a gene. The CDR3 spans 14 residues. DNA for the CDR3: TGTGCCAGTAGCTCACAGGGGGAGGGTCAGCCCCAGCATTTT. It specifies CASSSQGEGQPQHF.

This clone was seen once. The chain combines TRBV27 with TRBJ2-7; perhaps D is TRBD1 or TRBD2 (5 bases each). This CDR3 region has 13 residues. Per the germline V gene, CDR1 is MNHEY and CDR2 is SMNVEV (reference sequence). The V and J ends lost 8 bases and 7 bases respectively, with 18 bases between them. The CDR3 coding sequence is TGTGCCAGCCGGAGGCCGGGGACGGGGGAGCAGTACTTC. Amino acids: CASRRPGTGEQYF.

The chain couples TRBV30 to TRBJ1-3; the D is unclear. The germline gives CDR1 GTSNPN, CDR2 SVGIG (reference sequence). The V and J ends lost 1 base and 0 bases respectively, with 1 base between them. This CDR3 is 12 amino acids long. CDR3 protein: CAWSASGNTIYF. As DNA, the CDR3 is TGTGCCTGGAGTGCCTCTGGAAACACCATATATTTT.

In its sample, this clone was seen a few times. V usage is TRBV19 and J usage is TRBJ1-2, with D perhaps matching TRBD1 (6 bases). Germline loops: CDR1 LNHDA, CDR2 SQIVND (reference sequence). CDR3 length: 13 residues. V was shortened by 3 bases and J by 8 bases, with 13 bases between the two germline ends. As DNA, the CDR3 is TGTGCCAGTAGTATCGAACTCAGGGGAGGCTACACCTTC. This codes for CASSIELRGGYTF.

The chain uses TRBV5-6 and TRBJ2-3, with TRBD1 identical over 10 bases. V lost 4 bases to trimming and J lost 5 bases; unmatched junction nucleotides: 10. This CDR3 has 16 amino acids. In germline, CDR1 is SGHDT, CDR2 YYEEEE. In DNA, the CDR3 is TGTGCCAGCAGCCCTCTCCGGGACAGGGGTAAAGATACGCAGTATTTT. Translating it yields CASSPLRDRGKDTQYF.

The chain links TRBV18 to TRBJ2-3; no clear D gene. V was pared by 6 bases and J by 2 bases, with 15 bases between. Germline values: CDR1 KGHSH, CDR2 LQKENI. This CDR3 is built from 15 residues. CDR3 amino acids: CASSPRVSTTDTQYF. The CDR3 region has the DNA TGTGCCAGCTCGCCCCGGGTGTCCACCACAGATACGCAGTATTTT.

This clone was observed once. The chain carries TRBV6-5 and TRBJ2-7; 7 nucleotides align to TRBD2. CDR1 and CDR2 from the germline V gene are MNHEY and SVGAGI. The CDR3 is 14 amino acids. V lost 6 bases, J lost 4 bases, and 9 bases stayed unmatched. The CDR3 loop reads CASRMRGRGYEQYF. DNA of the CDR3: TGTGCCAGCAGAATGCGCGGGAGAGGATACGAGCAGTACTTC.

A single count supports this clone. The CDR3, as DNA: TGTGCCACCAGCTCCTCGAGGGGGCAGGGGGAGACCCAGTACTTC. This codes for CATSSSRGQGETQYF. The chain employs TRBV15 and TRBJ2-5; TRBD1 matches 7 bases. The J segment lost 5 bases and the V segment lost 5 bases, leaving 11 bases of the junction unmatched. CDR3 length equals 15 residues. Germline V lookup: CDR1 LNHNV, CDR2 YYDKDF (reference sequence).

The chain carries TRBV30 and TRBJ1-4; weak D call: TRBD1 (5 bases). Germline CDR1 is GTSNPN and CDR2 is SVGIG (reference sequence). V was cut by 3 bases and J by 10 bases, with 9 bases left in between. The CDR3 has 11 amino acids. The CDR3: CAWSPRGKLFF. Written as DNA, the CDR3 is TGTGCCTGGAGCCCGAGGGGAAAACTGTTTTTT.

CDR3 coding DNA: TGTGCCAGCAGTTCATACAGGGGAAATGGACAGCCCCAGCATTTT. Translating it yields CASSSYRGNGQPQHF. V gene TRBV28 combines with J gene TRBJ1-5; 7 bases line up with TRBD1. Germline CDR1 and CDR2: MDHEN and SYDVKM. J was trimmed by 7 bases and V by 4 bases; bases with no gene match: 10. This CDR3 is 15 amino acids long.

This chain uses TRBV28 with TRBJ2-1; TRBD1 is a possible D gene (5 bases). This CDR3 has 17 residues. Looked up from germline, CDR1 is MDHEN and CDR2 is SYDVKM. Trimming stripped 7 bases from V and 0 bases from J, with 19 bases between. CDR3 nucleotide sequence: TGTGCCAGCACCGAGGACATCGTATCCAACTCCTACAATGAGCAGTTCTTC. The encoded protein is CASTEDIVSNSYNEQFF. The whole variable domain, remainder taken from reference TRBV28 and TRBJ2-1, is DVKVTQSSRYLVKRTGEKVFLECVQDMDHENMFWYRQDPGLGLRLIYFSYDVKMKEKGDIPEGYSVSREKKERFSLILESASTNQTSMYLCASTEDIVSNSYNEQFFGPGTRLTVL.

The CDR3 nucleotides read TGTGCATTGGACAGCTATGGCTACACCTTC. Translated: CALDSYGYTF. The gene calls are TRBV30 and TRBJ1-2; tentative D call: TRBD1 (6 bases). The CDR3 has 10 amino acids. CDR1 is GTSNPN and CDR2 is SVGIG in the germline V gene (reference sequence).

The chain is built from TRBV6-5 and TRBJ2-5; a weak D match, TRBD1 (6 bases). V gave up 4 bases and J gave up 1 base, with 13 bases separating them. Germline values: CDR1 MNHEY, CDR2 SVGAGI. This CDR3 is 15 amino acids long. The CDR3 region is CASSSRGQFQETQYF. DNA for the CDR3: TGTGCCAGCAGTTCCCGTGGACAGTTCCAAGAGACCCAGTACTTC.

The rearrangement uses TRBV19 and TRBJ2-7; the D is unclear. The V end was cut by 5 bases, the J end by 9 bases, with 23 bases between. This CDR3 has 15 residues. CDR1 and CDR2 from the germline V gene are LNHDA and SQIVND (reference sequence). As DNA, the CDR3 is TGTGCCAGTAGTTCCGGCCCGGGCCCCGCTAAGTCGCAGTACTTC. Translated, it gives CASSSGPGPAKSQYF.

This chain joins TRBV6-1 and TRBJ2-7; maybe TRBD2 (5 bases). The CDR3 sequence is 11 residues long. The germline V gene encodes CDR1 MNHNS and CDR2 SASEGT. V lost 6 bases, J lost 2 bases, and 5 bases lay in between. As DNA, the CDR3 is TGTGCCAGCAGCGGGGCCTACGAGCAGTACTTC. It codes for CASSGAYEQYF.